This T cell receptor beta chain was documented in a study of T-cell reconstitution after alpha-beta-depleted transplantation in children. Study-level points and caveats: Where alpha-beta T cells came from about two months after transplant was reportedly several hundred expanded graft clones. By one year post-transplant, T-cell counts and diversity largely arose from T cells that were newly produced. Surviving recipient T cells and thymic progenitors accounted for the high day-60 TCRbeta diversity observed in some patients.

This clonotype was recorded a few times. Its cognate antigen is unknown. This CDR3 is built from 13 residues. Germline V CDR1 and CDR2: SGDLS, YYNGEE. V gave up 2 bases and J gave up 2 bases, with 5 bases separating them. A library of TCRbeta sequences, prepared with unique molecular identifiers, was generated. Each CDR3 protein is one row after TCRdb ran MiXCR on the PCR reads. Of fewer than 750,000 distinct CDR3 sequences listed, over 25% are singletons. The clonotype comes from a boy under two years old with Wiskott-Aldrich syndrome, due to receive a stem cell transplant. This sample comprised PBMCs, obtained before TCRalphabeta/CD19-depleted stem cell transplant. The V call is TRBV9, the J call TRBJ2-1; no definite D call. DNA of the CDR3: TGTGCCAGCAGCGTGCAGCCCTACAATGAGCAGTTCTTC. Translated: CASSVQPYNEQFF.